This passage covers 19 T cell receptor beta chains from one sample sequenced in a study of cytomegalovirus exposure and HLA in healthy donors. Vbeta (60) and Jbeta (13) primers were used in the PCR. TCRdb's copy holds only in-frame clones and misses some; the assay was immunoSEQ multiplex PCR. Here the sample spans 150,000 to 200,000 clones, over 80% being singletons. Material for sequencing was PBMCs. All receptors come from a girl under 18 in good health and CMV-seropositive.

The V gene is TRBV6-6, the J gene TRBJ2-1; D is ambiguous. Per germline, CDR1 MNHNY and CDR2 SVGAGI (reference sequence). This CDR3 is 11 amino acids long. The ends were cut back, 6 bases at V and 10 bases at J, with 10 bases in the middle. In DNA form, the CDR3 reads TGTGCCAGCAGAAGCCCCAGGGAGCAGTTCTTC. Translating it yields CASRSPREQFF.

The table lists this clone with a few counts. This chain connects TRBV25-1 to TRBJ2-7; D may be TRBD1 (6 bases). Germline V gene lookup returns CDR1 MGHDK and CDR2 SYGVNS. V was clipped by 5 bases and J by 1 base, with 15 bases between them. The CDR3 is 15 amino acids. CDR3 in amino acids: CASSLDSTLSYEQYF. DNA of the CDR3: TGTGCCAGCAGTTTGGACAGTACCTTATCCTACGAGCAGTACTTC.

CDR3 bases: TGCGCCAGCAGCCCGGACAGGTACAATGAGCAGTTCTTC. Amino acid sequence: CASSPDRYNEQFF. The genes are TRBV5-1 and TRBJ2-1, with 7 nucleotides matching TRBD1. Trimming at V came to 4 bases and at J to 4 bases, leaving 2 bases not matched to a gene. CDR1 SGHRS and CDR2 YFSETQ come from the germline V gene. CDR3 length: 13 amino acids.

J is TRBJ2-5 and V is TRBV27; no clear D. Between the trimmed V and J ends, which lost 5 bases and 5 bases, there was a span of 12 bases. The CDR3 spans 13 residues. Germline V CDR1 and CDR2: MNHEY, SMNVEV (reference sequence). CDR3 sequence (DNA): TGTGCCAGCAGTCCACGGGTGGTGGAGACCCAGTACTTC. Its protein product is CASSPRVVETQYF.

V usage is TRBV30 and J usage is TRBJ2-7, with D maybe TRBD1 (5 bases). Trimming shortened V by 3 bases and J by 3 bases, and 18 bases separated the two germline ends. CDR3 size: 15 residues. Germline CDR1 GTSNPN, CDR2 SVGIG (reference sequence). The CDR3 spells CAWSPTGGADYEQYF. The CDR3 nucleotides read TGTGCCTGGAGCCCCACGGGTGGGGCGGACTACGAGCAGTACTTC.

Only one count was recorded for this clone. The J gene is TRBJ2-7, the V gene TRBV10-1; D is possibly TRBD1 (5 bases). The CDR3 runs 14 residues. Germline lookup yields CDR1 WNHNN and CDR2 SYGVQD (reference sequence). V was trimmed by 2 bases and J by 7 bases, leaving 15 bases between them. The CDR3 protein is CASSERQREQEQYF. CDR3 sequence (DNA): TGCGCCAGCAGTGAGAGACAGAGAGAACAAGAGCAGTACTTC.

The chain couples TRBV19 to TRBJ2-6, with 10 bases lining up with TRBD1. J lost 1 base, V lost 8 bases, and 5 bases had no gene match. CDR3 length: 16 residues. The germline gives CDR1 LNHDA, CDR2 SQIVND (reference sequence). CDR3 DNA sequence: TGTGCCAGTGGGACAGGGGAAGGGTCTGGGGCCAACGTCCTGACTTTC. Translating gives CASGTGEGSGANVLTF.

The chain joins TRBV30 to TRBJ2-5, with 9 bases aligning to TRBD1. After removal of 3 bases from V and 5 bases from J, the junction contained 4 bases not matched to a gene. CDR1 is GTSNPN and CDR2 is SVGIG in the germline V gene (reference sequence). The CDR3 totals 13 residues. The CDR3 nucleotides read TGTGCCTGGAGACAGGGGGCCGGGGAGACCCAGTACTTC. Its translation is CAWRQGAGETQYF.

The chain carries TRBV19 and TRBJ1-1; the D gene is possibly TRBD1 (6 bases). The CDR3 loop spans 14 amino acids. V lost 6 bases, J lost 6 bases, and 17 bases lay in between. Germline V gene lookup returns CDR1 LNHDA and CDR2 SQIVND (reference sequence). CDR3: CASSIRGARAEAFF. The DNA for the CDR3 is TGTGCCAGTAGCATTCGGGGGGCGAGGGCTGAAGCTTTCTTT.

V gene TRBV11-1 combines with J gene TRBJ2-2; D might be TRBD1 (5 bases). The germline V gene has CDR1 SGHAT and CDR2 FQDESV (reference sequence). This CDR3 has 16 amino acids. Trimming cost V 5 bases and J 1 base, with 14 bases left between them. This CDR3 reads CASSKTGKENTGELFF. CDR3 bases: TGTGCCAGCAGCAAAACAGGAAAGGAGAACACCGGGGAGCTGTTTTTT.

The rearrangement links TRBV19 to TRBJ2-3, with TRBD1 as a possible D gene (6 bases). The CDR3 has 13 residues. V lost 9 bases and J lost 0, with 10 bases in between. Germline values: CDR1 LNHDA, CDR2 SQIVND (reference sequence). The CDR3 spells CASRGQSTDTQYF. The CDR3 DNA reads as TGTGCCAGCAGGGGTCAAAGCACAGATACGCAGTATTTT.

The CDR3: CAISGSSGSYEQYF. In DNA, the CDR3 is TGTGCCATCAGTGGATCTAGCGGGAGCTACGAGCAGTACTTC. The rearrangement links TRBV10-3 to TRBJ2-7; TRBD2 aligns across 10 bases. Germline V lookup: CDR1 ENHRY, CDR2 SYGVKD. V lost 4 bases to trimming and J lost 3 bases; unmatched junction nucleotides: 3. The CDR3 contains 14 residues.

Of note for this clone: The same CDR3 can be traced to other DNA sequences in this sample. The rearrangement links TRBV6-5 to TRBJ1-1, with no clear D. This CDR3 contains 14 residues. Germline CDR1 is MNHEY and CDR2 is SVGAGI. The V and J ends lost 0 bases and 1 base respectively, with 6 bases between them. The CDR3 sequence is CASSYSAGNTEAFF. The CDR3 DNA reads as TGTGCCAGCAGTTACTCCGCAGGGAACACTGAAGCTTTCTTT.

This chain joins TRBV5-6 and TRBJ2-7; a weak D match, TRBD1 (6 bases). Germline V lookup: CDR1 SGHDT, CDR2 YYEEEE. The V and J ends lost 6 bases and 6 bases respectively, with 19 bases between them. This CDR3 is built from 14 residues. CDR3 in DNA: TGTGCCAGCATTCCGAGACAGGATAAGCCCGAGCAGTACTTC. It is translated as CASIPRQDKPEQYF.

This clone showed up just once. The chain combines TRBV9 with TRBJ2-1; D might be TRBD2 (6 bases). The germline V gene encodes CDR1 SGDLS and CDR2 YYNGEE. Trimming cost V 4 bases and J 6 bases, with 17 bases left between them. This CDR3 has 15 residues. This CDR3 is CASSLEGIGSNEQFF. As DNA, the CDR3 is TGTGCCAGCAGCCTTGAAGGAATCGGGAGCAATGAGCAGTTCTTC.

The rearrangement joins TRBV21-1 to TRBJ1-6. TRBV21-1 is flagged as a pseudogene. The CDR3 sequence is 19 residues long. The CDR3 DNA reads as TGTGCCAGCAGCAAATCGCAGGGAGGGAGGGGGGTTGGAAATTCACCCCTCCACTTT. It encodes CASSKSQGGRGVGNSPLHF.

This chain uses TRBV7-8 with TRBJ1-2; 8 bases agree with TRBD1. CDR1 and CDR2 from the germline V gene are SGHVS and FQNEAQ. V lost 5 bases and J lost 2; bases outside the gene matches: 19. This CDR3 has 19 amino acids. CDR3 region: CASSPSGPQDRERNYGYTF. In DNA form, the CDR3 reads TGTGCCAGCAGCCCGTCGGGCCCGCAGGACAGGGAAAGAAACTATGGCTACACCTTC.

The chain recombines TRBV27 with TRBJ1-5; possibly TRBD1 for D (6 bases). Germline CDR1 MNHEY, CDR2 SMNVEV (reference sequence). The V end lost 10 bases, the J end lost 1 base, and 11 bases lay between the germline ends. CDR3 length: 13 amino acids. The CDR3, as DNA: TGTGCCACCGAAACAGGGAGCAATCAGCCCCAGCATTTT. Its protein is CATETGSNQPQHF.

J is TRBJ2-5 and V is TRBV2, with 11 bases lining up with TRBD2. J lost 5 bases, V lost 8 bases, and 13 bases had no gene match. The CDR3 contains 16 residues. CDR1 is SNHLY and CDR2 is FYNNEI in the germline V gene. CDR3 sequence reads: CASELAGGSDWETQYF. CDR3 coding DNA: TGTGCCAGCGAGCTAGCGGGGGGAAGCGATTGGGAGACCCAGTACTTC.